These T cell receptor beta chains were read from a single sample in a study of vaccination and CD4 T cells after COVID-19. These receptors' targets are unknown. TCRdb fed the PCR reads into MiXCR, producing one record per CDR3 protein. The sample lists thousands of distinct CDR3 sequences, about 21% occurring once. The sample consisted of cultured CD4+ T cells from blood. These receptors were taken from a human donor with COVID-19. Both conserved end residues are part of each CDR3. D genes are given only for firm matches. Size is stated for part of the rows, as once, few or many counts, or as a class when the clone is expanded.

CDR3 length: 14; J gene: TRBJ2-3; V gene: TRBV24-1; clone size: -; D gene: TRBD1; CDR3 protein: CATTGQGSTDTQYF; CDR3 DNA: TGTGCCACCACCGGACAGGGCTCCACAGATACGCAGTATTTT
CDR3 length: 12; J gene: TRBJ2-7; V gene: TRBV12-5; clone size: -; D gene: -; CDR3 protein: CASGLPTYEQYF; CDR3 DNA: TGTGCTAGTGGTTTACCCACCTACGAGCAGTACTTC
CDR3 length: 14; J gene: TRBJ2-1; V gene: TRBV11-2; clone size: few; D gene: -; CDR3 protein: CASSFPLTSIEQFF; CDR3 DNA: TGTGCCAGCAGCTTCCCTTTAACCTCCATCGAGCAGTTCTTC
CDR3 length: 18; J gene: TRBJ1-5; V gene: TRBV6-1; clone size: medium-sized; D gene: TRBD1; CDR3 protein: CASSAPGQRFYSNQPQHF; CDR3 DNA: TGTGCCAGCAGTGCACCGGGACAGCGCTTTTATAGCAATCAGCCCCAGCATTTT
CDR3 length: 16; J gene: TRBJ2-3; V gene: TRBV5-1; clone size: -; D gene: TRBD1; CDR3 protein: CASSLEVTGNTDTQYF; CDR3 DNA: TGCGCCAGCAGCTTGGAGGTGACAGGGAATACAGATACGCAGTATTTT
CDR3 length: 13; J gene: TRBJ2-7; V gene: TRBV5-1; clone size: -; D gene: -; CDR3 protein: CVSSLLGDYEQYF; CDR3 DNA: TGCGTCAGCAGCTTGTTGGGGGACTACGAGCAGTACTTC
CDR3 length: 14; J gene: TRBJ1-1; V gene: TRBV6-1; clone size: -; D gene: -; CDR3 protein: CASRFDLPNTEAFF; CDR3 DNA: TGTGCCAGCAGGTTCGACCTACCGAACACTGAAGCTTTCTTT
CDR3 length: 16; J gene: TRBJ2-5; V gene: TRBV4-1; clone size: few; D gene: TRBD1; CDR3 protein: CASSFGQGASFGTQYF; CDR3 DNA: TGCGCCAGCAGTTTTGGACAGGGGGCCTCCTTCGGGACCCAGTACTTC
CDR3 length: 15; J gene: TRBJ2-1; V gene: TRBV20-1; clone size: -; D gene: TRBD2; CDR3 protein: CSAKQTSGGAGEQFF; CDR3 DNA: TGCAGTGCTAAGCAGACTAGCGGGGGGGCAGGTGAGCAGTTCTTC
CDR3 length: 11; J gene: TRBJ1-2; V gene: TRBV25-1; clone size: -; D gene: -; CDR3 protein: CASSGLYGYTF; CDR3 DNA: TGTGCCAGCAGTGGGCTTTACGGCTACACCTTC
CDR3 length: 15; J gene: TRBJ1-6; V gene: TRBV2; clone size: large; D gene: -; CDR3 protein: CASSESRGEGSPLHF; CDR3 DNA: TGTGCCAGCAGTGAAAGTCGAGGGGAGGGTTCACCCCTCCACTTT
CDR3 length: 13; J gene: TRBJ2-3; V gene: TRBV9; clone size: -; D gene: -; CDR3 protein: CASSGILADTQYF; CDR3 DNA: TGTGCCAGCAGTGGGATTCTCGCAGATACGCAGTATTTT
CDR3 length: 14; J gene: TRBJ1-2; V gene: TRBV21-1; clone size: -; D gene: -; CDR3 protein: CARVPGQGCHGYTF; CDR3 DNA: TGTGCCAGGGTCCCGGGACAGGGGTGCCATGGCTACACCTTC
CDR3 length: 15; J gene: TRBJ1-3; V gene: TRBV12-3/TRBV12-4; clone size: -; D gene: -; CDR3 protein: CASSLAPFSGNTIYF; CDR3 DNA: TGTGCCAGCAGTTTGGCCCCTTTCTCTGGAAACACCATATATTTT
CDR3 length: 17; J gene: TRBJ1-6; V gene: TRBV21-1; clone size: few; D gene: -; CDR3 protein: CASSKDGTRLFSSPLHF; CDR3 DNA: TGTGCCAGCAGCAAAGATGGGACAAGGCTTTTCTCTTCACCCCTCCACTTT
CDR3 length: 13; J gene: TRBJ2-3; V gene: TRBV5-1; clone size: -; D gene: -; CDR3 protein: CASSRDRQDTQYF; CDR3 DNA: TGCGCCAGCAGCCGCGACAGACAAGATACGCAGTATTTT
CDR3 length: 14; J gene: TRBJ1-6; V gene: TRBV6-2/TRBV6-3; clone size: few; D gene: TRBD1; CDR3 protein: CASTQGANNSPLHF; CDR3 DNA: TGTGCCAGCACCCAGGGGGCAAATAATTCACCCCTCCACTTT
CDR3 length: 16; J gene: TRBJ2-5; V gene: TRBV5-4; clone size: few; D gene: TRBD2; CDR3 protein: CASSSPNLAGGRTQYF; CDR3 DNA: TGTGCCAGCAGCTCGCCGAACTTAGCGGGGGGGCGTACCCAGTACTTC